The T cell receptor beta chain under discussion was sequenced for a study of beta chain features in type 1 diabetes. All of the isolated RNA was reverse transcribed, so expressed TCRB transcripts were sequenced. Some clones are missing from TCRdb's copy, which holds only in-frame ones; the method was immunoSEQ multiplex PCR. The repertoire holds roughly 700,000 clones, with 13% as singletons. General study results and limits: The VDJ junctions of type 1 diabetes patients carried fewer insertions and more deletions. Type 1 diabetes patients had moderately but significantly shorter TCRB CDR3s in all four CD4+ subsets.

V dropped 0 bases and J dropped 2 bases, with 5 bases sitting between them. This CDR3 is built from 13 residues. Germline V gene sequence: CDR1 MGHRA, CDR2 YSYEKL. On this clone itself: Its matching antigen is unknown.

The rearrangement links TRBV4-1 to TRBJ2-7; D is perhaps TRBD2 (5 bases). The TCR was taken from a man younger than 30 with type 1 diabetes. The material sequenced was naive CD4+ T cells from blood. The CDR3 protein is CASSQDSAYEQYF. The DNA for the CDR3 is TGCGCCAGCAGCCAAGATAGCGCCTACGAGCAGTACTTC.